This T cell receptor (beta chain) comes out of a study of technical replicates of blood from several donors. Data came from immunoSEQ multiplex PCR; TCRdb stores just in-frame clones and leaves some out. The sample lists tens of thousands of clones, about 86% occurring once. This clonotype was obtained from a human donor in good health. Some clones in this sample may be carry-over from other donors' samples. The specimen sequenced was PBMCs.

The CDR3 sequence is CASSYAVGGNTEAFF. The CDR3 DNA reads as TGTGCCAGCAGTTACGCGGTAGGGGGCAACACTGAAGCTTTCTTT. The chain has TRBV6-5 and TRBJ1-1, with 7 bases identical to TRBD1. This CDR3 region has 15 residues. The J segment lost 2 bases and the V segment lost 2 bases, leaving 5 bases of the junction unmatched. CDR1 and CDR2 from the germline V gene are MNHEY and SVGAGI.